The source of this T cell receptor (beta chain) is a study of blood T cell repertoires in COVID-19. Study details: T cells, B-cell-depleted T cells, or PBMCs provided the cDNA or gDNA that served as material.

For recovered donors of Cohort 3, there were two negative PCRs, clearance, or symptom resolution. The table came from immunoSEQ multiplex PCR; TCRdb's copy has only in-frame clones and leaves some out. The data hold over 200,000 clones, with 75% to 85% observed a single time. CDR1 is SNHLY and CDR2 is FYNNEI in the germline V gene. The CDR3 totals 15 residues. J was trimmed by 6 bases and V by 4 bases; bases with no gene match: 5. The clonotype comes from a man between 35 and 55 years old who had recovered from COVID-19. The chain recombines TRBV2 with TRBJ1-4, with TRBD1 identical over 10 bases. The source material was PBMCs or T cells enriched from blood (not recorded which). The CDR3 loop reads CASSGLGTGDEKLFF. The CDR3 bases are TGTGCCAGCAGTGGTTTAGGGACAGGGGATGAAAAACTGTTTTTT.